Below, 32 T cell receptor beta chains from the same sample are listed, as sequenced in a study of blood T cell repertoires in COVID-19 (TCRdb year 2020). Library generation was performed with the immunoSEQ multiplex PCR assay. TCRdb carries this immuneACCESS record with in-frame sequences only. Its versions omit some clonotypes, under half of them owing to an unresolved V gene in the studies checked, with the rest unexplained. In this sample the table shows approximately 81,000 clones, roughly nine tenths of which occur a single time. In total, the top ten clones hold under 2% of the sample. Sample: peripheral blood. All receptors come from a woman aged 50 to 60 in a cohort sampled during active COVID-19.

The chain recombines TRBV4-1 with TRBJ2-2; TRBD2 matches 8 bases. V trimming: 4 bases; J trimming: 4 bases; junction bases outside the gene matches: 17. The germline V gene encodes CDR1 MGHRA and CDR2 YSYEKL. This CDR3 has 19 residues. CDR3 DNA sequence: TGCGCCAGCAGCCGGCGCAGCTCTGTGGTAGCGGGGAGCACCGGGGAGCTGTTTTTT. Translation: CASSRRSSVVAGSTGELFF.

This clone has only one observation. The chain recombines TRBV13 with TRBJ1-2; no clear D. Trimming took off 1 base at V and 10 bases at J, with 10 bases between the two ends. Germline V CDR1 and CDR2: PRHDT, FYEKMQ (reference sequence). CDR3 size: 12 residues. The CDR3 reads CASSLEREDYTF. The DNA of the CDR3 is TGTGCCAGCAGCTTAGAACGGGAAGACTACACCTTC.

A single count supports this clone. The rearrangement joins TRBV12-5 to TRBJ2-3; tentative D call: TRBD1 (8 bases). V shed 5 bases and J shed 3 bases, with 18 bases lying between them. This CDR3 has 16 residues. The germline V gene has CDR1 LGHNT and CDR2 FRNRAP. The CDR3 here is CASGNDRGGRTDTQYF. CDR3 in DNA: TGTGCTAGTGGTAACGACAGGGGAGGGAGAACAGATACGCAGTATTTT.

V and J are TRBV7-9 and TRBJ2-7; 12 bases agree with TRBD1. This CDR3 has 14 residues. Losses at the gene ends were 7 bases for V and 6 bases for J; bases not matched to a gene: 7. Germline V gene sequence: CDR1 SEHNR, CDR2 FQNEAQ (reference sequence). CDR3 loop: CASTPGTGGIEQYF. The CDR3 DNA follows: TGTGCCAGCACCCCCGGGACAGGGGGCATCGAGCAGTACTTC.

V and J are TRBV11-2 and TRBJ1-6; D is perhaps TRBD1 (6 bases). The CDR3 has 15 amino acids. The germline V and J ends were trimmed by 4 bases and 9 bases, with 16 bases remaining between them. From germline, CDR1 is SGHAT and CDR2 FQNNGV. The CDR3 coding sequence is TGTGCCAGCAGCTCGGCAGGGGCTCTTGGTTCACCCCTCCACTTT. Amino acid sequence: CASSSAGALGSPLHF. Full variable domain (rest looked up from reference TRBV11-2 and TRBJ1-6): EAGVAQSPRYKIIEKRQSVAFWCNPISGHATLYWYQQILGQGPKLLIQFQNNGVVDDSQLPKDRFSAERLKGVDSTLKIQPAKLEDSAVYLCASSSAGALGSPLHFGNGTRLTVT.

V and J are TRBV21-1 and TRBJ2-7; the table's D call TRBD2 went unverified against the DNA. TRBV21-1 is a documented pseudogene. The CDR3 length is 14 residues. In nucleotides, the CDR3 is TGTGCCAGCAGCACTAAATCTAGGGCGGGGTTCGGGTACTTC. It codes for CASSTKSRAGFGYF.

The chain recombines TRBV1 with TRBJ2-7; TRBD2 was called by the table and not checked on the DNA. TRBV1 is deemed a pseudogene. The CDR3 covers 18 residues. CDR3 amino acids: CTSSRPRSKREGHYEQYF. The CDR3 bases are TGCACCAGCAGCCGTCCGCGGTCGAAGCGGGAGGGCCATTACGAGCAGTACTTC.

V usage is TRBV19 and J usage is TRBJ2-1; 8 nucleotides agree with TRBD1. Germline lookup yields CDR1 LNHDA and CDR2 SQIVND (reference sequence). The V and J ends lost 6 bases and 2 bases, in that order; junction bases with no gene match: 12. This CDR3 has 17 residues. The CDR3 DNA sequence: TGTGCCAGTAGCCCTCCTAGCCAGGGGGCGCCCTACAATGAGCAGTTCTTC. Translation: CASSPPSQGAPYNEQFF.

This clone was detected once. The rearrangement links TRBV6-5 to TRBJ2-1; TRBD2 aligns across 13 bases. CDR3 length: 15 residues. Germline values: CDR1 MNHEY, CDR2 SVGAGI. The V gene end was trimmed by 9 bases and the J gene end by 7 bases; junction bases not matched to a gene: 9. CDR3 sequence reads: CASKTGTSGVNEQFF. The CDR3 region has the DNA TGTGCCAGTAAGACCGGGACTAGCGGGGTGAATGAGCAGTTCTTC.

V gene TRBV18 combines with J gene TRBJ1-1, with a possible D match to TRBD1 (6 bases). Germline values: CDR1 KGHSH, CDR2 LQKENI. The CDR3 is 17 residues long. Trimming shortened V by 6 bases and J by 0 bases, and 20 bases separated the two germline ends. The CDR3: CASSELWDTTMNTEAFF. The DNA for the CDR3 is TGTGCCAGCTCTGAGCTTTGGGACACGACGATGAACACTGAAGCTTTCTTT.

J is TRBJ2-7 and V is TRBV7-8; tentative D call: TRBD2 (6 bases). The germline gives CDR1 SGHVS, CDR2 FQNEAQ. This CDR3 has 15 amino acids. Trimming stripped 4 bases from V and 0 bases from J, with 13 bases between. CDR3 in amino acids: CASSSRDFSSYEQYF. In nucleotides, the CDR3 is TGTGCCAGCAGCTCCCGGGACTTTAGCTCCTACGAGCAGTACTTC.

The chain has TRBV6-5 and TRBJ1-1, with D unclear. The CDR3 spans 15 residues. The V end was cut by 2 bases, the J end by 5 bases, with 15 bases between. Germline assignment: CDR1 MNHEY and CDR2 SVGAGI. CDR3 bases: TGTGCCAGCAGTTACGTTCCGGGAGAAGTGACTGAAGCTTTCTTT. It encodes CASSYVPGEVTEAFF.

The chain couples TRBV3-1 (or the pseudogene TRBV3-2) to TRBJ2-1; TRBD2 aligns across 13 bases. V lost 4 bases to trimming and J lost 7 bases; unmatched junction nucleotides: 1. The germline V gene encodes CDR1 LGHDT and CDR2 YNNKEL (reference sequence). The CDR3 is made up of 14 amino acids. The CDR3 reads CASSPLAGGNEQFF. Written as DNA, the CDR3 is TGTGCCAGCAGCCCACTAGCGGGAGGGAATGAGCAGTTCTTC.

This chain uses TRBV11-3 with TRBJ1-2; maybe TRBD1 (6 bases). This CDR3 is 12 amino acids long. With 5 bases removed from V and 7 bases from J, the gap between germline ends came to 11 bases. Germline V lookup: CDR1 SGHNT, CDR2 YENEEA. CDR3 sequence: CASSPNRAGYTF. The CDR3 DNA follows: TGTGCCAGCAGCCCCAACAGGGCTGGCTACACCTTC.

The rearrangement uses TRBV5-5 and TRBJ1-4; TRBD1 agrees at 9 bases. The CDR3 loop spans 15 amino acids. The V gene's germline CDR1 is SGHKS and CDR2 YYEKEE (reference sequence). V shed 5 bases and J 4 bases; nucleotides not matched to a gene: 6. The CDR3 bases are TGTGCCAGCAGTCTACCGGGACAGGGTAATGAAAAACTGTTTTTT. It is translated as CASSLPGQGNEKLFF.

The V gene is TRBV6-6, the J gene TRBJ2-7; the D gene is possibly TRBD1 (6 bases). V was shortened by 10 bases and J by 2 bases, with 9 bases between the two germline ends. The CDR3 runs to 11 residues. Germline assignment: CDR1 MNHNY and CDR2 SVGAGI (reference sequence). The CDR3 sequence: CATGQTYEQYF. CDR3 nucleotide sequence: TGTGCCACGGGACAAACCTACGAGCAGTACTTC.

The rearrangement links TRBV28 to TRBJ2-7, with 7 bases lining up with TRBD1. Germline values: CDR1 MDHEN, CDR2 SYDVKM. Losses at the gene ends were 4 bases for V and 3 bases for J; bases not matched to a gene: 6. CDR3 length: 14 amino acids. The chain's CDR3 is CASSSSSGGYEQYF. CDR3 coding DNA: TGTGCCAGCAGTTCCAGTTCAGGGGGCTACGAGCAGTACTTC. Full variable domain (remainder filled in from reference TRBV28 and TRBJ2-7): DVKVTQSSRYLVKRTGEKVFLECVQDMDHENMFWYRQDPGLGLRLIYFSYDVKMKEKGDIPEGYSVSREKKERFSLILESASTNQTSMYLCASSSSSGGYEQYFGPGTRLTVT.

This clone came up once. This chain connects TRBV6-4 to TRBJ2-1; 8 bases are shared with TRBD1. The CDR3 runs 15 residues. V gave up 8 bases and J gave up 7 bases; unmatched junction bases: 13. Looked up from germline, CDR1 is MRHNA and CDR2 is SNTAGT. CDR3 coding DNA: TGTGCCAGCGGCAGAGCAGGGGGCGCCTGGAATGAGCAGTTCTTC. It is translated as CASGRAGGAWNEQFF.

The V and J genes are TRBV7-9 and TRBJ2-5, with 11 bases that match TRBD2. CDR3 length: 17 amino acids. V was clipped by 7 bases and J by 7 bases; unmatched bases: 17. CDR1 SEHNR and CDR2 FQNEAQ come from the germline V gene (reference sequence). CDR3 sequence (DNA): TGTGCCAGCACCCCCCGAGCTAGCGGGAGGACTACGGGGACCCAGTACTTC. Amino acids: CASTPRASGRTTGTQYF.

The CDR3 nucleotides are TGTGCCAGCAGCCCCCGGGGGGGCTATGGCTACACCTTC. Translated: CASSPRGGYGYTF. This chain joins TRBV11-2 and TRBJ1-2, with D tentatively TRBD1 (5 bases). From germline, CDR1 is SGHAT and CDR2 FQNNGV. This CDR3 is built from 13 residues. Trimming shortened V by 5 bases and J by 4 bases, and 11 bases separated the two germline ends. Supplemented by reference TRBV11-2 and TRBJ1-2, the full variable domain reads EAGVAQSPRYKIIEKRQSVAFWCNPISGHATLYWYQQILGQGPKLLIQFQNNGVVDDSQLPKDRFSAERLKGVDSTLKIQPAKLEDSAVYLCASSPRGGYGYTFGSGTRLTVV.

This rearrangement joins TRBV19 to TRBJ2-2, with D possibly matching TRBD1 (6 bases). Deletions cut 1 base from V and 6 bases from J, with 12 bases between. The V gene's germline CDR1 is LNHDA and CDR2 SQIVND (reference sequence). This CDR3 has 15 amino acids. The CDR3, as DNA: TGTGCCAGTAGTATAGTGAGAGGGACATCCGGGGAGCTGTTTTTT. Protein: CASSIVRGTSGELFF.

The chain is built from TRBV7-9 and TRBJ1-6; 8 nucleotides match TRBD1. This CDR3 contains 15 residues. The germline CDR1 and CDR2 sequences are SEHNR and FQNEAQ (reference sequence). Losses at the gene ends were 6 bases for V and 8 bases for J; bases not matched to a gene: 9. The CDR3 is CASSTDRDGYSPLHF. The DNA of the CDR3 is TGTGCCAGCAGTACGGACAGGGATGGATATTCACCCCTCCACTTT. The variable domain in full, completed from reference TRBV7-9 and TRBJ1-6, reads DTGVSQNPRHKITKRGQNVTFRCDPISEHNRLYWYRQTLGQGPEFLTYFQNEAQLEKSRLLSDRFSAERPKGSFSTLEIQRTEQGDSAMYLCASSTDRDGYSPLHFGNGTRLTVT.

This chain links TRBV11-3 with TRBJ2-1; D might be TRBD2 (5 bases). The CDR3 runs 15 residues. Germline CDR1 SGHNT, CDR2 YENEEA. V was shortened by 1 base and J by 3 bases, with 10 bases between the two germline ends. The CDR3 protein is CASSLATTDYNEQFF. The CDR3 bases are TGTGCCAGCAGCTTAGCGACTACCGACTACAATGAGCAGTTCTTC.

The chain uses TRBV5-4 and TRBJ2-7; 11 nucleotides agree with TRBD1. CDR3 length: 15 residues. Germline CDR1 SGHNT, CDR2 YYREEE (reference sequence). V was pared by 3 bases and J by 2 bases, with 4 bases of the junction left unmatched. CDR3 region: CASSSGGQGAYEQYF. Written as DNA, the CDR3 is TGTGCCAGCAGCTCTGGGGGACAGGGGGCCTACGAGCAGTACTTC.

V and J are TRBV19 and TRBJ2-7, with TRBD2 matching over 11 bases. The CDR3 consists of 14 residues. CDR1 is LNHDA and CDR2 is SQIVND in the germline V gene (reference sequence). The J segment lost 5 bases and the V segment lost 5 bases, leaving 5 bases of the junction unmatched. DNA of the CDR3: TGTGCCAGTAGTTATACTAGCGGGGGCAACGAGCAGTACTTC. It encodes CASSYTSGGNEQYF.

The J gene is TRBJ1-1, the V gene TRBV9, with TRBD1 matching over 7 bases. J was trimmed by 0 bases and V by 1 base; bases with no gene match: 6. This CDR3 is 16 amino acids long. CDR1 and CDR2 (germline): SGDLS, YYNGEE. CDR3 loop: CASSVSPTGLNTEAFF. CDR3 DNA: TGTGCCAGCAGCGTATCACCGACAGGGCTGAACACTGAAGCTTTCTTT.

V usage is TRBV27 and J usage is TRBJ2-7; 9 nucleotides line up with TRBD2. V was pared by 4 bases and J by 3 bases, with 4 bases of the junction left unmatched. The CDR3 has 14 residues. Germline V lookup: CDR1 MNHEY, CDR2 SMNVEV (reference sequence). The CDR3 sequence: CASSSSGADYEQYF. CDR3 DNA sequence: TGTGCCAGCAGTTCTAGCGGGGCGGACTACGAGCAGTACTTC.

The CDR3 DNA is TGTGCCAGCAGCACCGGGACAGAGAGGGTCTACGAGCAGTACTTC. It is translated as CASSTGTERVYEQYF. V usage is TRBV28 and J usage is TRBJ2-7, with 7 bases identical to TRBD1. This CDR3 contains 15 residues. In germline, CDR1 is MDHEN, CDR2 SYDVKM. The V and J ends lost 6 bases and 3 bases, in that order; junction bases with no gene match: 11.

The chain uses TRBV28 and TRBJ1-6, with D perhaps TRBD1 (5 bases). CDR3 size: 15 residues. Germline CDR1 reads MDHEN; CDR2 reads SYDVKM. The V end was cut by 6 bases, the J end by 10 bases, with 19 bases between. The CDR3 region is CASRFSGGVGSPLHF. The DNA of the CDR3 is TGTGCCAGCAGATTCTCGGGGGGGGTTGGATCACCCCTCCACTTT.

This chain joins TRBV7-3 and TRBJ2-1; 10 positions match TRBD1. CDR1 SGHTA and CDR2 FQGTGA come from the germline V gene. After removal of 2 bases from V and 7 bases from J, the junction contained 11 bases not matched to a gene. This CDR3 comprises 17 residues. CDR3 nucleotide sequence: TGTGCCAGCAGCTTACTCGTGAGACAGGGGGCTGAAAATGAGCAGTTCTTC. It translates to CASSLLVRQGAENEQFF. Using reference TRBV7-3 and TRBJ2-1 for the parts outside the CDR3, the full variable domain is GAGVSQTPSNKVTEKGKYVELRCDPISGHTALYWYRQSLGQGPEFLIYFQGTGAADDSGLPNDRFFAVRPEGSVSTLKIQRTERGDSAVYLCASSLLVRQGAENEQFFGPGTRLTVL.

The chain has TRBV25-1 and TRBJ2-2; D might be TRBD2 (5 bases). CDR1 and CDR2 (germline): MGHDK, SYGVNS. V was trimmed by 5 bases and J by 6 bases, leaving 13 bases between them. The CDR3 extends over 14 amino acids. The CDR3 loop reads CASSSPSGSGELFF. CDR3 nucleotide sequence: TGTGCCAGCAGTTCTCCCTCGGGGTCCGGGGAGCTGTTTTTT.

This chain links TRBV10-1 with TRBJ2-2; TRBD2 matches 9 bases. The CDR3 totals 13 residues. CDR1 and CDR2 (germline): WNHNN, SYGVQD (reference sequence). The trim removed 7 bases at V and 5 bases at J, leaving 2 bases unmatched. CDR3 DNA: TGCGCCAGCAAAGCGGGAGGTACCGGGGAGCTGTTTTTT. Amino acid sequence: CASKAGGTGELFF.